What follows are 3 T cell receptor beta chains derived from one specimen sequenced in a study of blood T cells in healthy people across ages. Then a second PCR, running roughly 6 to 12 cycles, was carried out with a sample-barcoded 5' primer and a J-beta primer mix. TCRdb redid the calling of the 5' RACE reads with MiXCR, one entry per CDR3 protein. Among 1.4 million or so distinct CDR3 sequences, about 45% were seen once, and the ten largest hold less than 5%. The sample taken for sequencing was blood. These receptors originate from a woman aged 18-29 years in good health.

This clonotype was observed a few times. The rearrangement uses TRBV20-1 and TRBJ2-1; a possible D gene is TRBD2 (5 bases). CDR1 and CDR2 from the germline V gene are DFQATT and SNEGSKA (reference sequence). The CDR3 covers 15 residues. The V end lost 5 bases, the J end lost 1 base, and 15 bases lay between the germline ends. For the CDR3, the DNA is TGCAGTGCTCGGACTCCGCTTGGTTCCTACAATGAGCAGTTCTTC. Translating gives CSARTPLGSYNEQFF.

V is TRBV28 and J is TRBJ1-5, with a weak D call TRBD1 (5 bases). This CDR3 region has 15 residues. Germline V gene data show CDR1 as MDHEN and CDR2 as SYDVKM. Trimming stripped 6 bases from V and 0 bases from J, with 12 bases between. This chain's CDR3 is CASRPQGYSNQPQHF. The CDR3 DNA sequence: TGTGCCAGCAGGCCCCAGGGTTATAGCAATCAGCCCCAGCATTTT.

V gene TRBV5-1 combines with J gene TRBJ2-5, with TRBD2 matching 7 bases. The CDR3 contains 15 residues. Trimming removed 4 bases from V and 1 base from J; junction bases left unmatched: 7. The V gene's germline CDR1 is SGHRS and CDR2 YFSETQ. The CDR3 sequence: CASSLEPSGQETQYF. DNA of the CDR3: TGCGCCAGCAGCCTTGAACCTAGCGGCCAAGAGACCCAGTACTTC.